This T cell receptor (beta chain) is from a study of T cell changes during pregnancy in multiple sclerosis. This CDR3 region has 15 residues. Germline CDR1 is SGHNT and CDR2 is YYREEE (reference sequence). After removal of 3 bases from V and 4 bases from J, the junction contained 5 bases not matched to a gene. TCRdb's copy holds only in-frame clones and misses some; the assay was immunoSEQ multiplex PCR. This table holds about 39,000 clones, 91% found once. The clonotype originates from a female donor in good health, enrolled as a control in a pregnancy study. This chain connects TRBV5-4 to TRBJ1-2; the match to TRBD1 covers 11 bases. The sample was CD4+ T cells from peripheral blood mononuclear cells, taken after pregnancy. The CDR3 DNA reads TGTGCCAGCAGCTCGGGGGACAGGGGGTCCTATGGCTACACCTTC. Protein: CASSSGDRGSYGYTF.